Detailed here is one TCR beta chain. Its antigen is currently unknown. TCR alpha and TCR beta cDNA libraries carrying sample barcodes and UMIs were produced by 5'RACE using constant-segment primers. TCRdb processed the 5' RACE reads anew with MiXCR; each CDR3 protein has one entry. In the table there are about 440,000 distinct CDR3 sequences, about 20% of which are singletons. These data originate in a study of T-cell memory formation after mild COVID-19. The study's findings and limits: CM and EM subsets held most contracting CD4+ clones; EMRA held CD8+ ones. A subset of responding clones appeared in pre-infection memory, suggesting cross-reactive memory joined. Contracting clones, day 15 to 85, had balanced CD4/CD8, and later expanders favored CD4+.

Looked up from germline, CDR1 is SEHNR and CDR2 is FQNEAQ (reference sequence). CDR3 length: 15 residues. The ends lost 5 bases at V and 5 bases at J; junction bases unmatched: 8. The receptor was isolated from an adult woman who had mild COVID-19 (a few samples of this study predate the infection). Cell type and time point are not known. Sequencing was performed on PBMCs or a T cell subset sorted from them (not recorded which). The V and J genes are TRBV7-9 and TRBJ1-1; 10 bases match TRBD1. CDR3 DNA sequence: TGTGCCAGCAGCCTCTCCGGGACAGGGGAAACTGAAGCTTTCTTT. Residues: CASSLSGTGETEAFF.